The 27 T cell receptor beta chains presented below share a single source sample, sequenced in a study of blood T cell repertoires in COVID-19. The repertoire was sequenced with immunoSEQ multiplex PCR; TCRdb's copy has only in-frame clones and lacks some. The sample shows approximately 180,000 clones, more than 75% of them seen only once. Sequenced material: peripheral blood. These receptors originate from a man aged 40-49 years with active or convalescent COVID-19.

The chain employs TRBV28 and TRBJ1-6; 9 nucleotides match TRBD1. CDR1 and CDR2 from the germline V gene are MDHEN and SYDVKM. V trimming: 5 bases; J trimming: 7 bases; junction bases outside the gene matches: 9. This CDR3 region has 16 residues. The CDR3 loop reads CASSPPRTGVNSPLHF. CDR3 in DNA: TGTGCCAGCAGTCCTCCCCGGACAGGGGTGAATTCACCCCTCCACTTT.

The gene calls are TRBV2 and TRBJ1-3; TRBD1 is a possible D gene (5 bases). CDR1 SNHLY and CDR2 FYNNEI come from the germline V gene. The CDR3 totals 13 residues. Deletions cut 6 bases from V and 3 bases from J, with 9 bases between. The CDR3 DNA sequence: TGTGCCAGCAGCGGGACTAGTGGAAACACCATATATTTT. Its translation is CASSGTSGNTIYF. Filled out from reference TRBV2 and TRBJ1-3, the complete variable domain reads EPEVTQTPSHQVTQMGQEVILRCVPISNHLYFYWYRQILGQKVEFLVSFYNNEISEKSEIFDDQFSVERPDGSNFTLKIRSTKLEDSAMYFCASSGTSGNTIYFGEGSWLTVV.

This clone was counted once. V gene TRBV19 combines with J gene TRBJ2-5; a possible D gene is TRBD2 (5 bases). Germline V gene data show CDR1 as LNHDA and CDR2 as SQIVND (reference sequence). The CDR3 runs to 14 residues. V was trimmed by 3 bases and J by 5 bases, leaving 13 bases between them. The CDR3 is CASSITWEKETQYF. DNA for the CDR3: TGTGCCAGTAGTATTACTTGGGAGAAGGAGACCCAGTACTTC.

This clone has a single count. This rearrangement joins TRBV5-4 to TRBJ1-2, with D tentatively TRBD1 (5 bases). The length of the CDR3 is 13 residues. V lost 7 bases, J lost 8 bases, and 18 bases lay in between. Germline lookup yields CDR1 SGHNT and CDR2 YYREEE (reference sequence). CDR3 sequence: CASALGGVRGYTF. The CDR3 coding sequence is TGTGCCAGCGCCCTAGGAGGGGTACGGGGCTACACCTTC.

This sequence joins TRBV6-5 and TRBJ2-7; 7 nucleotides line up with TRBD2. Germline assignment: CDR1 MNHEY and CDR2 SVGAGI. The ends lost 5 bases at V and 5 bases at J; junction bases unmatched: 12. The CDR3 is made up of 15 amino acids. The CDR3 is CASSIPGTTRNEQYF. The CDR3 nucleotides are TGTGCCAGCAGTATCCCCGGGACTACTAGAAACGAGCAGTACTTC.

The chain has TRBV27 and TRBJ1-4; D is uncertain. The V and J ends lost 7 bases and 7 bases respectively, with 10 bases between them. CDR1 MNHEY and CDR2 SMNVEV come from the germline V gene (reference sequence). This CDR3 region has 12 residues. Here the CDR3 reads CASTDNPEKLFF. DNA for the CDR3: TGTGCCAGCACCGACAACCCTGAAAAACTGTTTTTT.

The chain links TRBV29-1 to TRBJ1-1, with D uncertain. The germline gives CDR1 SQVTM, CDR2 ANQGSEA. V shed 2 bases and J shed 11 bases, with 12 bases lying between them. The CDR3 consists of 11 residues. The CDR3 nucleotides are TGCAGCGTTGAATTCGGTCTCAATGCTTTCTTT. It is translated as CSVEFGLNAFF.

The gene calls are TRBV19 and TRBJ2-1, with D possibly matching TRBD1 (6 bases). The CDR3 sequence is 16 residues long. Germline V gives CDR1 LNHDA, CDR2 SQIVND (reference sequence). The ends were cut back, 4 bases at V and 1 base at J, with 14 bases in the middle. The CDR3 here is CASSKGTSSSYNEQFF. For the CDR3, the DNA is TGTGCCAGTAGTAAAGGGACATCGAGTTCCTACAATGAGCAGTTCTTC.

The rearrangement uses TRBV27 and TRBJ2-2, with D tentatively TRBD2 (6 bases). Germline values: CDR1 MNHEY, CDR2 SMNVEV (reference sequence). The V end lost 2 bases, the J end lost 3 bases, and 10 bases lay between the germline ends. This CDR3 contains 15 residues. CDR3 sequence reads: CASSLGGTYTGELFF. The CDR3 coding sequence is TGTGCCAGCAGTTTAGGGGGGACGTACACCGGGGAGCTGTTTTTT.

This clone appeared a single time. This chain links TRBV7-9 with TRBJ2-1, with 9 bases matching TRBD2. J lost 7 bases, V lost 5 bases, and 15 bases had no gene match. The CDR3 has 17 residues. Per germline, CDR1 SEHNR and CDR2 FQNEAQ (reference sequence). In DNA, the CDR3 is TGTGCCAGCAGCCCGCTCCCCGCGGGAGGGCCTTGGAATGAGCAGTTCTTC. It is translated as CASSPLPAGGPWNEQFF.

The chain employs TRBV19 and TRBJ1-2; D may be TRBD1 (5 bases). CDR3 length: 13 residues. Germline values: CDR1 LNHDA, CDR2 SQIVND (reference sequence). Between the trimmed V and J ends, which lost 7 bases and 2 bases, there was a span of 11 bases. The CDR3 region has the DNA TGTGCCAGTACCTTGGGGGGGAACTATGGCTACACCTTC. This translates into CASTLGGNYGYTF.

In DNA form, the CDR3 reads TGTGCCAGCAGCCAAGCCGGTAGCGGGGGGGCGCGACAAGAGACCCAGTACTTC. It is translated as CASSQAGSGGARQETQYF. The chain uses TRBV3-1 (or the pseudogene TRBV3-2) and TRBJ2-5, with 11 bases aligning to TRBD2. The germline gives CDR1 LGHDT, CDR2 YNNKEL (reference sequence). There are 18 residues in the CDR3. With V trimmed by 1 base and J by 2 bases, 9 bases remained unmatched.

The rearrangement uses TRBV19 and TRBJ1-1, with D possibly TRBD1 on 6 matching bases. V was shortened by 3 bases and J by 1 base, with 12 bases between the two germline ends. CDR1 LNHDA and CDR2 SQIVND come from the germline V gene (reference sequence). The length of the CDR3 is 15 residues. For the CDR3, the DNA is TGTGCCAGTAGTATGGAGACAGGAAAGAACACTGAAGCTTTCTTT. This codes for CASSMETGKNTEAFF.

V is TRBV5-4 and J is TRBJ2-7; possible D gene TRBD2, 7 bases. The CDR3 spans 13 residues. Germline CDR1 SGHNT, CDR2 YYREEE (reference sequence). Deletions cut 1 base from V and 5 bases from J, with 10 bases between. CDR3 sequence reads: CASSLRGGHEQYF. The CDR3 DNA reads TGTGCCAGCAGCTTGAGGGGGGGGCACGAGCAGTACTTC.

The chain has TRBV3-1 (or the pseudogene TRBV3-2) and TRBJ1-1, with 7 bases lining up with TRBD1. CDR1 and CDR2 from the germline V gene are LGHDT and YNNKEL (reference sequence). J lost 4 bases, V lost 4 bases, and 6 bases had no gene match. The CDR3 is made up of 14 amino acids. As DNA, the CDR3 is TGTGCCAGCAGCCGACAGGGCGGAGTCACTGAAGCTTTCTTT. It specifies CASSRQGGVTEAFF.

The chain recombines TRBV10-3 with TRBJ2-1; 14 bases line up with TRBD2. The CDR3 loop spans 16 amino acids. Per germline, CDR1 ENHRY and CDR2 SYGVKD. V was pared by 3 bases and J by 9 bases, with 7 bases of the junction left unmatched. CDR3 region: CAISDSGTSGSLEQFF. DNA for the CDR3: TGTGCCATCAGTGACTCTGGGACTAGCGGGAGTCTTGAGCAGTTCTTC.

V and J are TRBV29-1 and TRBJ2-3; a weak D match, TRBD2 (5 bases). Trimming stripped 6 bases from V and 1 base from J, with 8 bases between. The CDR3 totals 12 residues. Germline V gene sequence: CDR1 SQVTM, CDR2 ANQGSEA. CDR3 nucleotide sequence: TGCAGCGTCGGACTGGGCACAGATACGCAGTATTTT. Translated: CSVGLGTDTQYF.

Only one count was recorded for this clone. The chain employs TRBV2 and TRBJ1-5, with D perhaps matching TRBD1 (5 bases). The germline CDR1 and CDR2 sequences are SNHLY and FYNNEI. The CDR3 extends over 16 amino acids. V lost 4 bases and J 4 bases, leaving 17 bases between the germline ends. As DNA, the CDR3 is TGTGCCAGCAGTGGAGTGGGAGGGGTGGCAAATCAGCCCCAGCATTTT. Translation: CASSGVGGVANQPQHF. The entire variable domain, with the rest obtained from reference TRBV2 and TRBJ1-5, is as follows: EPEVTQTPSHQVTQMGQEVILRCVPISNHLYFYWYRQILGQKVEFLVSFYNNEISEKSEIFDDQFSVERPDGSNFTLKIRSTKLEDSAMYFCASSGVGGVANQPQHFGDGTRLSIL.

The chain uses TRBV28 and TRBJ2-5; TRBD2 matches 9 bases. The germline CDR1 and CDR2 sequences are MDHEN and SYDVKM. Trimming took 1 base from V and 2 from J; bases not matched to a gene: 8. The CDR3 has 17 residues. Written as DNA, the CDR3 is TGTGCCAGCAGTTTATCCTACCTAGCGGGGCAACAAGAGACCCAGTACTTC. Translating gives CASSLSYLAGQQETQYF.

The rearrangement uses TRBV24-1 and TRBJ1-4; 10 bases map to TRBD1. This CDR3 has 15 residues. Per the germline V gene, CDR1 is KGHDR and CDR2 is SFDVKD. V lost 3 bases to trimming and J lost 7 bases; unmatched junction nucleotides: 4. CDR3 in amino acids: CATSDPGTGVEKLFF. The CDR3 DNA reads as TGTGCCACCAGTGATCCCGGGACAGGGGTTGAAAAACTGTTTTTT.

This chain uses TRBV2 with TRBJ2-2, with TRBD1 matching 7 bases. Germline V CDR1 and CDR2: SNHLY, FYNNEI. V gave up 4 bases and J gave up 3 bases; unmatched junction bases: 8. The CDR3 loop spans 16 amino acids. CDR3 sequence reads: CASSGFGQGDTGELFF. In DNA form, the CDR3 reads TGTGCCAGCAGTGGTTTTGGTCAGGGGGACACCGGGGAGCTGTTTTTT.

The chain combines TRBV5-5 with TRBJ2-7, with 9 nucleotides matching TRBD1. The CDR3 has 15 amino acids. Trimming at V came to 2 bases and at J to 0 bases, leaving 3 bases not matched to a gene. Germline V gene lookup returns CDR1 SGHKS and CDR2 YYEKEE (reference sequence). The CDR3 sequence: CASSLQGASSYEQYF. The CDR3 DNA follows: TGTGCCAGCAGCTTACAGGGGGCCTCCTCCTACGAGCAGTACTTC.

J is TRBJ2-7 and V is TRBV28; 8 bases are a match to TRBD1. The CDR3 is 16 amino acids. The junction had 13 bases not matched to a gene; V was cut back by 5 bases and J by 4 bases. Germline V gene sequence: CDR1 MDHEN, CDR2 SYDVKM. CDR3 sequence reads: CASSPNRRTGFYEQYF. For the CDR3, the DNA is TGTGCCAGCAGTCCTAACCGGAGGACAGGGTTTTACGAGCAGTACTTC. The full variable domain, its missing parts supplied by reference TRBV28 and TRBJ2-7, is DVKVTQSSRYLVKRTGEKVFLECVQDMDHENMFWYRQDPGLGLRLIYFSYDVKMKEKGDIPEGYSVSREKKERFSLILESASTNQTSMYLCASSPNRRTGFYEQYFGPGTRLTVT.

Here the CDR3 reads CAWSPPWGQPGDADEQYF. The CDR3 DNA follows: TGTGCCTGGAGTCCTCCTTGGGGGCAGCCTGGCGACGCGGACGAGCAGTACTTC. V and J are TRBV30 and TRBJ2-7, with D possibly being TRBD1 (6 bases). V was trimmed by 2 bases and J by 5 bases, leaving 28 bases between them. The germline gives CDR1 GTSNPN, CDR2 SVGIG (reference sequence). The CDR3 length is 18 residues.

This clone was recorded only once. The V and J genes are TRBV4-3 and TRBJ1-1; D remains ambiguous. Trimming left V 2 bases short and J 3 bases short, with 7 bases between. The germline V gene encodes CDR1 LGHNA and CDR2 YSLEER. This CDR3 is 13 amino acids long. Here the CDR3 DNA reads TGCGCCAGCAGCCAACGCGGGGACACTGAAGCTTTCTTT. It yields the protein CASSQRGDTEAFF.

This clone was recorded only once. The chain joins TRBV4-1 to TRBJ1-2, with D maybe TRBD1 (5 bases). The CDR3 consists of 12 residues. CDR1 and CDR2 from the germline V gene are MGHRA and YSYEKL. Trimming pared 6 bases from V and 6 bases from J, leaving 11 bases between. For the CDR3, the DNA is TGCGCCAGCAGAGGGGTTGACAATGGCTACACCTTC. This encodes CASRGVDNGYTF.

This sequence joins TRBV11-2 and TRBJ2-1; D possibly corresponds to TRBD2 (6 bases). V lost 5 bases and J lost 15, with 20 bases in between. The CDR3 consists of 13 residues. Germline CDR1 SGHAT, CDR2 FQNNGV. The CDR3 protein is CASSPEGLWALFF. CDR3 DNA: TGTGCCAGCAGCCCGGAGGGGCTATGGGCTCTGTTCTTC.